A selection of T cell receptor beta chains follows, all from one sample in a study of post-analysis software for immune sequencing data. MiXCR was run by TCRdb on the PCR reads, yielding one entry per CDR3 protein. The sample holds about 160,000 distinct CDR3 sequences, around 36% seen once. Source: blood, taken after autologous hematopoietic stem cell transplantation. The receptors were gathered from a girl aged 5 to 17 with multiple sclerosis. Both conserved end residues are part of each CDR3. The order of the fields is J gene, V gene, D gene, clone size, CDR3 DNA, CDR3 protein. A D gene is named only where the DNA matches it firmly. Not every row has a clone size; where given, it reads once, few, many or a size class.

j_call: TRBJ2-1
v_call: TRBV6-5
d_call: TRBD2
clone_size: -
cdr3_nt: TGTGCCAGCAGTTACTCGAGGACTAGCGGGAAATATGAGCAGTTCTTC
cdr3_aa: CASSYSRTSGKYEQFF

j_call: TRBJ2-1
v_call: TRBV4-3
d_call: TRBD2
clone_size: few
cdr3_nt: TGCGCCAGCAGCCACGCGCGGGGGTTCAAGCAGTTCTTC
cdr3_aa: CASSHARGFKQFF

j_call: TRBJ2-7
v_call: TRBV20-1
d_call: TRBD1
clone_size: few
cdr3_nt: TGCAGTGCCGCCGGGACAGGCTACGAGCAGTACTTC
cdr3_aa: CSAAGTGYEQYF

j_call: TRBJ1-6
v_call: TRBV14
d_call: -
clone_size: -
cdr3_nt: TGTGCCAGCAGCCAGGCGGCCTATTCACCCCTCCACTTT
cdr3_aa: CASSQAAYSPLHF

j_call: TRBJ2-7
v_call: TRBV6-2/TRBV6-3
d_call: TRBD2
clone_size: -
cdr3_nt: TGTGCCAGCAGTGGAGGCGGGAGAGGCGGCGAGCAGTACTTC
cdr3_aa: CASSGGGRGGEQYF

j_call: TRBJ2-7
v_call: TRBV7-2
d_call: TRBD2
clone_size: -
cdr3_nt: TGTGCCAGCAGCTTAGCGTCCCAGGGCCCCGGGACTAGCGGGACTTACGAGCAGTACTTC
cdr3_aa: CASSLASQGPGTSGTYEQYF

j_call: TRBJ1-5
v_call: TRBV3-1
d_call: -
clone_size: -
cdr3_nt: TGTGCCAGCAGCCAAGTCGATAATCAGCCCCAGCATTTT
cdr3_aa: CASSQVDNQPQHF

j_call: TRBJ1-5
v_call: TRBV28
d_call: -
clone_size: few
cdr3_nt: TGTGCCAGCGGTTTGGCTCCCCGAGGGAATCAGCCCCAGCATTTT
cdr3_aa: CASGLAPRGNQPQHF

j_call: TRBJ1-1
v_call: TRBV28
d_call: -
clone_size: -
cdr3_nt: TGTGCCAGCAAGGTGAACACTGAAGCTTTCTTT
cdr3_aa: CASKVNTEAFF

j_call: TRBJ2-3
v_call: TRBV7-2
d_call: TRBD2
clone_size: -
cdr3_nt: TGTGCCAGCGGCCCTCGGACTAGCGCCACCACAGATACGCAGTATTTT
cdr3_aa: CASGPRTSATTDTQYF

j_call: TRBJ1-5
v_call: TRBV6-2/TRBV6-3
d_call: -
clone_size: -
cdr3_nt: TGTGCCAGCAGTTGGGCGGATAGCAATCAGCCCCAGCATTTT
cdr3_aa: CASSWADSNQPQHF

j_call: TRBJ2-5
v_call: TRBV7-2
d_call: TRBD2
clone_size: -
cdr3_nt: TGTGCCAGCAGCTTAGTTCCTAGCGGGAGTCGGCAGTACTTC
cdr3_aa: CASSLVPSGSRQYF

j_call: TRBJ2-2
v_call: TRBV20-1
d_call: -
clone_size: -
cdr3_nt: TGCAGTGCTAGAGATGGCTCGAGGTTAGCCGGGGAGCTGTTTTTT
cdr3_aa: CSARDGSRLAGELFF

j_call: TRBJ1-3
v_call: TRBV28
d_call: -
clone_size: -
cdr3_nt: TGTGCCAGCATCGAGGGGTCCGGAAACACCATATATTTT
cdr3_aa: CASIEGSGNTIYF

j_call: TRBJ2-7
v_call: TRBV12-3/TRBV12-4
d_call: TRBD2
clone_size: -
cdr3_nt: TGTGCCAGCAAGGAACTAGCGGATTCCTACGAGCAGTACTTC
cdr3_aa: CASKELADSYEQYF

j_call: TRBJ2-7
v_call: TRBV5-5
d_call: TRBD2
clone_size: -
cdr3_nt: TGTGCCAGCAGCTTGGCCTCACTAGCGGTCTACGAGCAGTACTTC
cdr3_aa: CASSLASLAVYEQYF

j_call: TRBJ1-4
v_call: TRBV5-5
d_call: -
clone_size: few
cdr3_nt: TGTGCCAGCAGCTTGGGTCAGCCTAATGAAAAACTGTTTTTT
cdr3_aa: CASSLGQPNEKLFF

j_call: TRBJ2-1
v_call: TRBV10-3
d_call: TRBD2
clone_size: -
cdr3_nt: TGTGCCATCGCGGGGGGTCTGAACAATGAGCAGTTCTTC
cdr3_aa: CAIAGGLNNEQFF

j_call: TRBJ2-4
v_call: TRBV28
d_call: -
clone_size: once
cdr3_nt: TGTGCCAGCAGCCCCGGGGCAGCCAAAAACATTCAGTACTTC
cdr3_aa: CASSPGAAKNIQYF

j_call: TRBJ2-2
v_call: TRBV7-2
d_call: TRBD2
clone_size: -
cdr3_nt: TGTGCCAGCAGCTCGGGACTAGCGGGAGCCGGGGAGCTGTTTTTT
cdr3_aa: CASSSGLAGAGELFF

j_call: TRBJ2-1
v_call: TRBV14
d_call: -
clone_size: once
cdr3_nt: TGTGCCAGCAGCCCAAATCGAGGGGGGGTAAGTGAGCAGTTCTTC
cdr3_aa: CASSPNRGGVSEQFF

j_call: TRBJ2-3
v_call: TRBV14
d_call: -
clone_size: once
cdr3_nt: TGTGCCAGCAGCCAAAGGGGGGGGCACCGCACAGATACGCAGTATTTT
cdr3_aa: CASSQRGGHRTDTQYF

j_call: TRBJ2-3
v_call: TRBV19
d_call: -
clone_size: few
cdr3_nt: TGTGCCAGTAGCAGGCCCGGGGGAGATACGCAGTATTTT
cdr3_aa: CASSRPGGDTQYF

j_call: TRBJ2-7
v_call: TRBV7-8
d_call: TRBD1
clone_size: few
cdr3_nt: TGTGCCAGCACCCTTAGGGGGCATAGCAGCTCCTACGAGCAGTACTTC
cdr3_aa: CASTLRGHSSSYEQYF

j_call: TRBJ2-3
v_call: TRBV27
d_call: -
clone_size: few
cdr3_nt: TGTGCCAGCAGTCAAGCCCACAGGGCAGATACGCAGTATTTT
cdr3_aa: CASSQAHRADTQYF

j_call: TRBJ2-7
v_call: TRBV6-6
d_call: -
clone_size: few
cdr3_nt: TGTGCCAGCGGACGGACAGCAAATGAGCAGTACTTC
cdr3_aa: CASGRTANEQYF

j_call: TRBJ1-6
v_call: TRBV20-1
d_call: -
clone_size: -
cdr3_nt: TGCAGTGCTAAGTTAACGGGCCTAAATTCACCCCTCCACTTT
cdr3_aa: CSAKLTGLNSPLHF

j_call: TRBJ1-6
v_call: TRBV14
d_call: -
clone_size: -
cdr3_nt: TGTGCCAGCAGCCAAGAAGCGAAGGGTTCACCCCTCCACTTT
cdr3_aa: CASSQEAKGSPLHF

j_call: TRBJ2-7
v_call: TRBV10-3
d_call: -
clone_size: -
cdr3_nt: TGTGCCATCGGATATGAGAGCTATGAAACGTACGAGCAGTACTTC
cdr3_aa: CAIGYESYETYEQYF

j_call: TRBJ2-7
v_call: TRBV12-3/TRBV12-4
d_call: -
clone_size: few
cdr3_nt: TGTGCCAGCAGTTTAAGTCTACTCCGGGACACCGGCCCGGACTCCTACGAGCAGTACTTC
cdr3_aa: CASSLSLLRDTGPDSYEQYF

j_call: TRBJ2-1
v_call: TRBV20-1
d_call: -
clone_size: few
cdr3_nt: TGCAGTGCTTTTTCAAGGGGGAGCCTTCTGGATGAGCAGTTCTTC
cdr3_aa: CSAFSRGSLLDEQFF

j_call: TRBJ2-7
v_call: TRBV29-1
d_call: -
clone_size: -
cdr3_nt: TGCAGCGTCACCGGGACTCACTACGAGCAGTACTTC
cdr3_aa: CSVTGTHYEQYF

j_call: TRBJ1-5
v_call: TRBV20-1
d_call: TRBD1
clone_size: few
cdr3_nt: TGCAGTGCTAGCAAATCGACAGGGAACAATCAGCCCCAGCATTTT
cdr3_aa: CSASKSTGNNQPQHF

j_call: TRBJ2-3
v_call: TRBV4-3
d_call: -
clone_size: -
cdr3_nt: TGCGCCAGCAGCCCGGTCGGTGGGGTTGGGGATACGCAGTATTTT
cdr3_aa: CASSPVGGVGDTQYF

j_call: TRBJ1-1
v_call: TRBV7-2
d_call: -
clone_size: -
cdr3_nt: TGTGCCAGCAGCCCGGGACGTTTGAACACTGAAGCTTTCTTT
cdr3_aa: CASSPGRLNTEAFF

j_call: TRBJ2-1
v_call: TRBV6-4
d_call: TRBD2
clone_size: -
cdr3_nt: TGTGCCAGCAGTGTACTAGCGGGAGGGCCGATCGAGCAGTTCTTC
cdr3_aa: CASSVLAGGPIEQFF

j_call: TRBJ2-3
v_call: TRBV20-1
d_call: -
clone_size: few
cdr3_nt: TGCAGTGCTAGAGATAGCAAAGCAATCGAGCAGTATTTT
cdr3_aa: CSARDSKAIEQYF

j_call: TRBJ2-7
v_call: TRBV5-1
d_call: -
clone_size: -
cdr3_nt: TGCGCCAGCAGCTTTAACTTAGCCTACGAGCAGTACTTC
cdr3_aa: CASSFNLAYEQYF

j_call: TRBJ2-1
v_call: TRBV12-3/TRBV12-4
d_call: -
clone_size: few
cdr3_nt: TGTGCCAGCAGTTTTAGGTGGGAGCAGTTCTTC
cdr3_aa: CASSFRWEQFF

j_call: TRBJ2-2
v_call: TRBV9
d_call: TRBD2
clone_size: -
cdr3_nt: TGTGCCAGCAGCGAGGGGGGACTAGCTGGGTCCGGGGAGCTGTTTTTT
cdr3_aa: CASSEGGLAGSGELFF

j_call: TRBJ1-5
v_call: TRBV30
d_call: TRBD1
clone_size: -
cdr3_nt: TGTGCCTGGAAGGGGGACAGGGGTAACCAGCCCCAGCATTTT
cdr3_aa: CAWKGDRGNQPQHF

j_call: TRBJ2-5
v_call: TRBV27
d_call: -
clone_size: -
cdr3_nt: TGTGCCAGCAGGTCGTCTAGGGGGGGGGCCTCGTACTTC
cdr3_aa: CASRSSRGGASYF